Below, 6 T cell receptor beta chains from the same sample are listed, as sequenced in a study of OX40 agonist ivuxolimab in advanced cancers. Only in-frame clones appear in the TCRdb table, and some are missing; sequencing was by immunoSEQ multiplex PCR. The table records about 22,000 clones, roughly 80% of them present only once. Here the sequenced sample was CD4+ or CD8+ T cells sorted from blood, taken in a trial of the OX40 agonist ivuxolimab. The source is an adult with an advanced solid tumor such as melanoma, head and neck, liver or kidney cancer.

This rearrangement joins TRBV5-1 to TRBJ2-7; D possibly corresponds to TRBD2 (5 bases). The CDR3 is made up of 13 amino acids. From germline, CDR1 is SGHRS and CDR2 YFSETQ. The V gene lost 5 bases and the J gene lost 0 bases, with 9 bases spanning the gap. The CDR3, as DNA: TGCGCCAGCAGTGGCGGGCTCTCCTACGAGCAGTACTTC. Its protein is CASSGGLSYEQYF.

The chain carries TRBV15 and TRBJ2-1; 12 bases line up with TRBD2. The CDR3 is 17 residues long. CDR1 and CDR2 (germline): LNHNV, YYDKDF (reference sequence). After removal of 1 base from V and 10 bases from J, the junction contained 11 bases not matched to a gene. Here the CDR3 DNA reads TGTGCCACCAGCAGAGGTCCCGGGACTAGCGGGTCATGGGAGCAGTTCTTC. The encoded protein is CATSRGPGTSGSWEQFF. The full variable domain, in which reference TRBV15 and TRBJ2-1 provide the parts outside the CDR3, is DAMVIQNPRYQVTQFGKPVTLSCSQTLNHNVMYWYQQKSSQAPKLLFHYYDKDFNNEADTPDNFQSRRPNTSFCFLDIRSPGLGDTAMYLCATSRGPGTSGSWEQFFGPGTRLTVL.

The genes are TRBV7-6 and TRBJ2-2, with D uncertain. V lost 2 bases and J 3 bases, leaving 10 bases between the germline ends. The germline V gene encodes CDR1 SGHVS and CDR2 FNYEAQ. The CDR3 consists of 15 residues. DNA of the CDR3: TGTGCCAGCAGCTTAAACCCAGGATACACCGGGGAGCTGTTTTTT. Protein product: CASSLNPGYTGELFF.

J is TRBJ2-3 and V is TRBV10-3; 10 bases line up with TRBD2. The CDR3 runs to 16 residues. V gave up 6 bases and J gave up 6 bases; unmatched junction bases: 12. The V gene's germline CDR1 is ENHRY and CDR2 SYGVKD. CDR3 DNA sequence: TGTGCCATCAGAGTGGGCAGCGGGAGGGAATGGGATACGCAGTATTTT. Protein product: CAIRVGSGREWDTQYF.

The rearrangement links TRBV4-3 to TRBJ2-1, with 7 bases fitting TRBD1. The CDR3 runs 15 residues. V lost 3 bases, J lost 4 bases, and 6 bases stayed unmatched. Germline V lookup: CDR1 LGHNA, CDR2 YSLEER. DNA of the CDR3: TGCGCCAGCAGCCAGGACAGGCACAAATACAATGAGCAGTTCTTC. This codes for CASSQDRHKYNEQFF.

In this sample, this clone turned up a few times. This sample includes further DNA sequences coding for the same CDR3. CDR3 amino acids: CASSLGTHSPLHF. The CDR3 DNA follows: TGTGCCAGCAGCTTGGGGACCCATTCACCCCTCCACTTT. V is TRBV5-6 and J is TRBJ1-6; D uncertain. V was shortened by 0 bases and J by 8 bases, with 6 bases between the two germline ends. Germline V gene sequence: CDR1 SGHDT, CDR2 YYEEEE. This CDR3 is built from 13 residues. Full variable domain (missing parts from reference TRBV5-6 and TRBJ1-6): DAGVTQSPTHLIKTRGQQVTLRCSPKSGHDTVSWYQQALGQGPQFIFQYYEEEERQRGNFPDRFSGHQFPNYSSELNVNALLLGDSALYLCASSLGTHSPLHFGNGTRLTVT.